This T cell receptor (beta chain) comes out of a study of T cell responses to AZD1222 COVID-19 vaccine. V was clipped by 6 bases and J by 9 bases; unmatched bases: 9. The CDR3 runs to 15 residues. CDR1 ENHRY and CDR2 SYGVKD come from the germline V gene. The protocol was immunoSEQ multiplex PCR, while the TCRdb copy is restricted to in-frame clones and leaves out a portion. The sample has about 85,000 clones, roughly nine tenths seen once. The sample was peripheral blood, taken on day 0 of AZD1222 vaccination. The receptor was derived from an adult in good health. The chain has TRBV10-3 and TRBJ2-7, with TRBD2 matching 15 bases. The CDR3 DNA sequence: TGTGCCATCAGCGGACTAGCGGGAGGGGGTGGAGCGCAGTACTTC. Residues: CAISGLAGGGGAQYF.